A selection of T cell receptor beta chains follows, all from one sample in a study of T-cell reconstitution after alpha-beta-depleted transplantation in children. TCRdb re-derived calls from the PCR reads in MiXCR, one entry per CDR3 protein. The data hold more than 400,000 distinct CDR3 sequences, with 43% observed a single time. The source material was PBMCs, sampled before TCRalphabeta/CD19-depleted stem cell transplant. These receptors were obtained from a girl aged 2-15 years with aplastic anemia, due to receive a stem cell transplant. Both conserved end residues are part of each CDR3. The order of the fields is clone size, D gene, V gene, J gene, CDR3 DNA, CDR3 protein. The D gene is left open where the match is weak. A clone size is listed for some rows: how often the clone was seen (once, few, many), or a class if it is expanded.

once	.	TRBV4-2	TRBJ1-4	TGTGCCAGCAGCCAAGACAACGGTGAAAAACTGTTTTTT	CASSQDNGEKLFF
.	TRBD2	TRBV12-3/TRBV12-4	TRBJ2-1	TGTGCCAGCACAGCCGGGACTAGCACCGGTGAGCAGTTCTTC	CASTAGTSTGEQFF
many	.	TRBV10-2	TRBJ2-7	TGCGCCAGCAGTGAGAGCGGTGGGACCTACGAGCAGTACTTC	CASSESGGTYEQYF
many	.	TRBV12-3/TRBV12-4	TRBJ2-5	TGTGCCAGCAGTTTATGGGGGACCCAGTACTTC	CASSLWGTQYF
few	.	TRBV2	TRBJ1-2	TGTGCCAGCAGTGAAGCACAGCCTCTCAGGTTAATGTACACCTTC	CASSEAQPLRLMYTF
few	.	TRBV6-5	TRBJ2-1	TGTGCCAGCAGTTACAGAACCCCTCTAGAGGAGCGGGACAATGAGCAGTTCTTC	CASSYRTPLEERDNEQFF
.	.	TRBV20-1	TRBJ1-1	TGCAGTGCTAGAGGCGGATTACTCGACGAAGCTTTCTTT	CSARGGLLDEAFF
.	.	TRBV30	TRBJ1-4	TGTGCCTGGAGTGTACAGGGTTTCCTTGAAAAACTGTTTTTT	CAWSVQGFLEKLFF
.	TRBD2	TRBV18	TRBJ2-1	TGTGCCAGCTCACCACGTCCTGGGACTAGTCCCCACAATGAGCAGTTCTTC	CASSPRPGTSPHNEQFF
.	.	TRBV27	TRBJ2-1	TGTGCCAGCAGTCCTCCGGCCTTAAGCAATGAGCAGTTCTTC	CASSPPALSNEQFF
.	.	TRBV18	TRBJ1-1	TGTGCCAGCTCCCGGGCGGGGGCTCTCGGGAACACTGAAGCTTTCTTT	CASSRAGALGNTEAFF
.	.	TRBV28	TRBJ1-2	TGTGCCAGCAGTCCCGCGGGGACTAACTATGGCTACACCTTC	CASSPAGTNYGYTF